These 16 T cell receptor beta chains were all obtained from the same sample, sequenced in a study of blood T cell repertoires in COVID-19. Sequencing used immunoSEQ multiplex PCR; TCRdb keeps in-frame clones, though not all of them. Found here are approximately 290,000 clones, 80% to 85% of them singletons; the top ten hold less than 20%. The sequenced sample was peripheral blood. These receptors were obtained from a person in their 70s with COVID-19, enrolled during active disease.

V is TRBV18 and J is TRBJ2-7; a weak D match, TRBD2 (6 bases). From germline, CDR1 is KGHSH and CDR2 LQKENI. The CDR3 contains 14 residues. V dropped 3 bases and J dropped 2 bases, with 11 bases sitting between them. CDR3 amino acids: CASSPAGGPYEQYF. CDR3 coding DNA: TGTGCCAGCTCACCGGCCGGGGGACCCTACGAGCAGTACTTC.

This clone was seen only once. The chain carries TRBV2 and TRBJ2-7, with unresolved D. This CDR3 comprises 12 residues. Germline CDR1 is SNHLY and CDR2 is FYNNEI. V was clipped by 6 bases and J by 4 bases, with 10 bases between them. CDR3 region: CASRIQTYEQYF. The CDR3 nucleotides read TGTGCCAGCAGGATCCAGACATACGAGCAGTACTTC. Together with reference TRBV2 and TRBJ2-7, the CDR3 gives the full variable domain: EPEVTQTPSHQVTQMGQEVILRCVPISNHLYFYWYRQILGQKVEFLVSFYNNEISEKSEIFDDQFSVERPDGSNFTLKIRSTKLEDSAMYFCASRIQTYEQYFGPGTRLTVT.

This rearrangement joins TRBV4-1 to TRBJ2-3; 13 bases map to TRBD2. The CDR3 contains 18 residues. V trimming: 5 bases; J trimming: 2 bases; junction bases outside the gene matches: 10. The V gene's germline CDR1 is MGHRA and CDR2 YSYEKL. As DNA, the CDR3 is TGCGCCAGCAGCTCCCAACGACTAGCGGGGGGAGTCACAGATACGCAGTATTTT. Residues: CASSSQRLAGGVTDTQYF.

This clone was found a few times. The J gene is TRBJ2-5, the V gene TRBV9; 8 bases match TRBD1. This CDR3 has 15 residues. The trim removed 2 bases at V and 5 bases at J, leaving 8 bases unmatched. Germline CDR1 and CDR2: SGDLS and YYNGEE. The CDR3 nucleotides read TGTGCCAGCAGCGTCGGACAGGGTGCTGGGGAGACCCAGTACTTC. This sequence encodes CASSVGQGAGETQYF.

The DNA of the CDR3 is TGTGCCAGCAGCGAAAGGACTAGCGGGACCGGGGAGCTGTTTTTT. It is translated as CASSERTSGTGELFF. The chain combines TRBV7-2 with TRBJ2-2, with 11 nucleotides matching TRBD2. CDR1 is SGHTA and CDR2 is FQGNSA in the germline V gene. The CDR3 sequence is 15 residues long. V dropped 5 bases and J dropped 5; count of bases not matched to a gene: 4.

The V call is TRBV5-1, the J call TRBJ1-4; 9 bases are a match to TRBD1. This CDR3 spans 14 amino acids. Trimming took 3 bases from V and 7 from J; bases not matched to a gene: 4. Germline CDR1 reads SGHRS; CDR2 reads YFSETQ. CDR3 residues: CASSSQGAGEKLFF. For the CDR3, the DNA is TGCGCCAGCAGCTCACAGGGGGCAGGTGAAAAACTGTTTTTT.

The V call is TRBV5-4, the J call TRBJ1-1, with D perhaps matching TRBD1 (5 bases). Per the germline V gene, CDR1 is SGHNT and CDR2 is YYREEE (reference sequence). Trimming shortened V by 4 bases and J by 11 bases, and 27 bases separated the two germline ends. The CDR3 has 16 amino acids. The CDR3 nucleotides read TGTGCCAGCAGCCAAACGAAGGTCAGGGTCGGAGATTTGGCTTTCTTT. It is translated as CASSQTKVRVGDLAFF.

The chain has TRBV6-5 and TRBJ2-7; TRBD2 matches 7 bases. The CDR3 length is 15 residues. The V and J ends lost 2 bases and 2 bases, in that order; junction bases with no gene match: 6. Germline V lookup: CDR1 MNHEY, CDR2 SVGAGI. CDR3 region: CASSYGSGLAYEQYF. For the CDR3, the DNA is TGTGCCAGCAGTTACGGTTCTGGACTAGCCTACGAGCAGTACTTC.

The chain recombines TRBV11-1 with TRBJ1-6; 7 bases fit TRBD1. J lost 6 bases, V lost 7 bases, and 9 bases had no gene match. CDR1 and CDR2 from the germline V gene are SGHAT and FQDESV (reference sequence). This CDR3 has 15 amino acids. The CDR3 protein is CASTLRRDSNSPLHF. Here the CDR3 DNA reads TGTGCCAGCACCCTCCGCCGGGACAGTAATTCACCCCTCCACTTT.

The genes are TRBV6-1 and TRBJ2-1; TRBD2 aligns across 8 bases. The V and J ends lost 1 base and 4 bases, in that order; junction bases with no gene match: 15. The CDR3 contains 19 residues. Germline V gene sequence: CDR1 MNHNS, CDR2 SASEGT. The CDR3 sequence is CASSEGLFVGGRKYNEQFF. The CDR3, as DNA: TGTGCCAGCAGTGAAGGATTGTTCGTCGGCGGGAGGAAATACAATGAGCAGTTCTTC.

The V call is TRBV30, the J call TRBJ2-4; D is perhaps TRBD1 (6 bases). CDR3 length: 15 amino acids. CDR1 and CDR2 from the germline V gene are GTSNPN and SVGIG (reference sequence). Trimming stripped 0 bases from V and 0 bases from J, with 9 bases between. The CDR3 DNA reads TGTGCCTGGAGTGTCTCGGACAGAGCCAAAAACATTCAGTACTTC. Amino acids: CAWSVSDRAKNIQYF.

The chain has TRBV6-2 or TRBV6-3 and TRBJ2-7; 14 positions agree with TRBD2. The CDR3 extends over 15 amino acids. Germline CDR1 is MNHEY and CDR2 is SVGEGT. V shed 0 bases, J shed 6 bases, and the junction held 1 base outside the gene matches. Written as DNA, the CDR3 is TGTGCCAGCAGTTACTCGGGGACTAGCGGGGGCGAGCAGTACTTC. Translation gives CASSYSGTSGGEQYF.

Here the CDR3 reads CASSPQWAGNSPLHF. The CDR3 bases are TGTGCCAGCTCCCCCCAGTGGGCCGGTAATTCACCCCTCCACTTT. The chain recombines TRBV11-2 with TRBJ1-6; no firm D call. Per germline, CDR1 SGHAT and CDR2 FQNNGV. Trimming pared 8 bases from V and 6 bases from J, leaving 17 bases between. The CDR3 is 15 residues long. Complete variable domain (other parts from reference TRBV11-2 and TRBJ1-6): EAGVAQSPRYKIIEKRQSVAFWCNPISGHATLYWYQQILGQGPKLLIQFQNNGVVDDSQLPKDRFSAERLKGVDSTLKIQPAKLEDSAVYLCASSPQWAGNSPLHFGNGTRLTVT.

The chain employs TRBV5-4 and TRBJ2-2; the match to TRBD1 covers 8 bases. J was trimmed by 6 bases and V by 0 bases; bases with no gene match: 13. Germline loops: CDR1 SGHNT, CDR2 YYREEE (reference sequence). The CDR3 has 18 amino acids. The CDR3 DNA follows: TGTGCCAGCAGCTTGGCCATGGGGGGAGACAGGGGCCCCGGGGAGCTGTTTTTT. Amino acids: CASSLAMGGDRGPGELFF.

The chain couples TRBV11-2 to TRBJ2-1, with D possibly TRBD1 on 5 matching bases. Germline CDR1 reads SGHAT; CDR2 reads FQNNGV. V lost 0 bases and J lost 12, with 12 bases in between. This CDR3 contains 13 residues. This CDR3 reads CASSLEAGPRQFF. The CDR3 bases are TGTGCCAGCAGCTTAGAGGCAGGGCCAAGGCAGTTCTTC.

The chain links TRBV3-1 (or the pseudogene TRBV3-2) to TRBJ1-2; 11 nucleotides align to TRBD1. Per the germline V gene, CDR1 is LGHDT and CDR2 is YNNKEL (reference sequence). Losses at the gene ends were 6 bases for V and 4 bases for J; bases not matched to a gene: 10. This CDR3 region has 16 residues. In DNA, the CDR3 is TGTGCCAGCAGTCCTGGTCGGACAGGGGGCATCTATGGCTACACCTTC. Translation gives CASSPGRTGGIYGYTF.